This T cell receptor (beta chain) was found in a study of follicular helper T cells after annual influenza vaccination. Whole-study context: Some donors were sampled over the 2013-2014, 2014-2015 and 2015-2016 vaccinations.

Looked up from germline, CDR1 is LGHNA and CDR2 is YSLEER. The CDR3 runs 15 residues. The V and J ends lost 1 base and 2 bases, in that order; junction bases with no gene match: 3. A single count supports this clone. TCRdb keeps only in-frame clones here, not all; method: immunoSEQ multiplex PCR. The repertoire holds approximately 9,700 clones, with about four fifths as singletons. The time point is: 2014-2015 season, 7 days after vaccination. The TCR comes from an adult who received the influenza vaccine. This rearrangement joins TRBV4-3 to TRBJ2-7, with 9 bases identical to TRBD2. The sequencing used CXCR5- memory CD4+ T cells sorted from blood, collected 7 days after influenza vaccination. The DNA of the CDR3 is TGCGCCAGCAGCCAAGGACTAGCGGTCGCCTACGAGCAGTACTTC. It is translated as CASSQGLAVAYEQYF.